This is a list of T cell receptor beta chains from one sample in a study of neurological immune-mediated disorders. TCRdb independently ran MiXCR on the 5' RACE reads; one entry per CDR3 protein. Of about 30,000 distinct CDR3 sequences listed, about 15% are singletons. Sequenced material: PBMCs. The receptors derive from a man between 65 and 85 years old in good health. Each CDR3 is given with its conserved first and last residue. A D gene is named only where the DNA matches it firmly. The size of a clone is reported for some rows only, either as once, few or many, or as a class for expanded clones.

d_call	v_call	j_call	clone_size	cdr3_aa	cdr3_nt
TRBD1	TRBV5-5	TRBJ1-1	many	CASSSTGGAGGTEAFF	TGTGCCAGCAGCTCGACAGGGGGCGCAGGGGGAACTGAAGCTTTCTTT
.	TRBV15	TRBJ1-3	few	CATSWGRGSGNTIYF	TGTGCCACCAGCTGGGGTCGGGGCTCTGGAAACACCATATATTTT
TRBD1	TRBV7-8	TRBJ2-5	medium-sized	CASSLAKGRQGLRQETQYF	TGTGCCAGCAGCTTAGCGAAAGGTAGACAGGGTCTACGGCAAGAGACCCAGTACTTC
.	TRBV20-1	TRBJ2-5	many	CSAYTLAEKEETQYF	TGCAGTGCTTATACATTAGCGGAGAAAGAAGAGACCCAGTACTTC
.	TRBV20-1	TRBJ1-2	many	CSARLGNYGYTF	TGCAGTGCTAGACTGGGAAACTATGGCTACACCTTC
.	TRBV6-2/TRBV6-3	TRBJ2-4	.	CASSYSGRIKAKNIQYF	TGTGCCAGCAGTTACTCAGGCAGGATTAAAGCCAAAAACATTCAGTACTTC
TRBD1	TRBV7-8	TRBJ2-7	many	CASSLAAIFRDRSYEQYF	TGTGCCAGCAGCTTAGCGGCGATATTCCGGGACAGATCCTACGAGCAGTACTTC
.	TRBV2	TRBJ1-1	.	CASSAYPNTEAFF	TGTGCCAGCAGTGCATACCCGAACACTGAAGCTTTCTTT
.	TRBV7-9	TRBJ2-7	many	CASSLGYLNFYEQYF	TGTGCCAGCAGCTTAGGGTACCTGAATTTCTACGAGCAGTACTTC
.	TRBV3-1	TRBJ1-5	many	CASSRKYSNQPQHF	TGTGCCAGCAGCAGAAAATATAGCAATCAGCCCCAGCATTTT
.	TRBV5-1	TRBJ1-1	many	CASSLTQTNTEAFF	TGCGCCAGCAGCTTGACGCAGACGAACACTGAAGCTTTCTTT
.	TRBV12-3/TRBV12-4	TRBJ2-1	many	CASRPDRRGDEQFF	TGTGCCAGCAGACCGGACAGGAGGGGGGATGAGCAGTTCTTC
.	TRBV20-1	TRBJ1-5	many	CSARGGYNQPQHF	TGCAGTGCTAGAGGGGGGTACAATCAGCCCCAGCATTTT
TRBD1	TRBV30	TRBJ1-1	few	CTGGLNTEAFF	TGTACAGGGGGCCTGAACACTGAAGCTTTCTTT
.	TRBV7-2	TRBJ1-4	many	CASSQDRGEKLFF	TGTGCCAGCAGCCAGGACAGAGGCGAAAAACTGTTTTTT
TRBD2	TRBV7-9	TRBJ2-2	many	CASSQTGTTTNTGELFF	TGTGCCAGCAGTCAGACCGGGACTACCACGAACACCGGGGAGCTGTTTTTT
.	TRBV20-1	TRBJ2-1	many	CSARGSNEQFF	TGCAGTGCTAGAGGATCGAATGAGCAGTTCTTC
TRBD2	TRBV11-2	TRBJ2-3	.	CPSSLMGRLAGRKDTQYF	TGTCCCAGCAGCTTAATGGGGCGTCTAGCGGGGAGGAAAGATACGCAATATTTT
.	TRBV5-5	TRBJ2-1	many	CASSLAGALGDEQFF	TGTGCCAGCAGCTTGGCAGGGGCCCTGGGAGATGAGCAGTTCTTC
TRBD1	TRBV6-5	TRBJ1-2	.	CASSYGTEPNYGYTF	TGTGCCAGCAGTTACGGGACAGAACCTAACTATGGCTACACCTTC
TRBD1	TRBV6-6	TRBJ2-2	many	CASSLGQGAVTGELFF	TGTGCCAGCAGTCTGGGACAGGGGGCGGTCACCGGGGAGCTGTTTTTT
.	TRBV5-5	TRBJ2-1	many	CASSWGFYNEQFF	TGTGCCAGCAGCTGGGGGTTCTACAATGAGCAGTTCTTC
TRBD1	TRBV5-1	TRBJ2-7	many	CASSSQETGALSLDEQYF	TGCGCCAGCAGCTCCCAGGAGACAGGGGCGCTTTCGTTGGACGAGCAGTACTTC
TRBD2	TRBV10-3	TRBJ2-1	once	CAIHHAGGAYNEQFF	TGTGCCATCCACCATGCGGGGGGAGCCTACAATGAGCAGTTCTTC
TRBD1	TRBV7-2	TRBJ1-2	many	CASSPYDRGYGYTF	TGTGCCAGCAGCCCATACGACAGGGGCTATGGCTACACCTTC
TRBD2	TRBV9	TRBJ2-7	many	CASSVLAGGTEYF	TGTGCCAGCAGCGTCCTAGCGGGGGGAACGGAGTACTTC
TRBD1	TRBV5-1	TRBJ1-2	many	CASSPKGQGALNYGYTF	TGCGCCAGCAGCCCCAAGGGACAGGGGGCGCTTAACTATGGCTACACCTTC
.	TRBV27	TRBJ2-7	many	CASRSPGSSSYEQYF	TGTGCCAGCAGGAGCCCCGGGTCAAGCTCCTACGAGCAGTACTTC
TRBD1	TRBV9	TRBJ2-7	many	CASSVGGTGAYEQYF	TGTGCCAGCAGCGTAGGCGGGACAGGGGCCTACGAGCAGTACTTC
.	TRBV7-8	TRBJ1-1	many	CASSLEVNTEAFF	TGTGCCAGCAGCTTAGAGGTTAACACTGAAGCTTTCTTT
TRBD1	TRBV6-2/TRBV6-3	TRBJ2-7	many	CASSYPNRGEQYF	TGTGCCAGCAGTTACCCTAACAGGGGCGAGCAGTACTTC
.	TRBV19	TRBJ1-6	many	CASSVVISNSPLHF	TGTGCCAGTAGTGTCGTCATCTCCAATTCACCCCTCCACTTT
.	TRBV12-3/TRBV12-4	TRBJ2-7	.	CASGFRRGGSYEQYF	TGTGCCAGCGGATTTCGTAGGGGAGGCTCCTACGAGCAGTACTTC
.	TRBV2	TRBJ1-4	many	CASSFDGAGGKLFF	TGTGCCAGCAGCTTCGACGGGGCTGGGGGAAAACTGTTTTTT
TRBD2	TRBV6-1	TRBJ2-5	many	CASSAGKTSGGKETQYF	TGTGCCAGCAGCGCCGGGAAAACTAGCGGGGGAAAAGAGACCCAGTACTTC
TRBD1	TRBV4-3	TRBJ2-3	medium-sized	CASSQDNRGTDTQYF	TGCGCCAGCAGCCAAGATAACAGGGGTACAGATACGCAGTATTTT
TRBD1	TRBV7-2	TRBJ2-7	many	CASSLAGTGDYEQYF	TGTGCCAGCAGCTTAGCGGGGACAGGGGACTACGAGCAGTACTTC